The 30 T cell receptor beta chains listed next were all sequenced from one sample in a study of T cell responses to AZD1222 COVID-19 vaccine. Sequencing was performed with immunoSEQ multiplex PCR; in TCRdb, only in-frame clones are kept and a portion is missing. This sample yields roughly 190,000 clones, of which about nine tenths are seen a single time; under 4% belongs to the top ten. The source was peripheral blood, collected 28 days after the second AZD1222 dose. All receptors come from an adult who received the AZD1222 COVID-19 vaccine.

The J gene is TRBJ2-1, the V gene TRBV14; D is unresolved. Germline values: CDR1 SGHDN, CDR2 FVKESK. Trimming cost V 2 bases and J 0 bases, with 11 bases left between them. The CDR3 loop spans 16 amino acids. This chain's CDR3 is CASSQSYTNSYNEQFF. In DNA, the CDR3 is TGTGCCAGCAGCCAATCCTACACCAACTCCTACAATGAGCAGTTCTTC.

The V gene is TRBV5-1, the J gene TRBJ1-2, with 8 bases fitting TRBD1. J lost 7 bases, V lost 0 bases, and 2 bases had no gene match. The CDR3 runs 13 residues. CDR1 SGHRS and CDR2 YFSETQ come from the germline V gene. CDR3 residues: CASSLGDRGGYTF. The CDR3 DNA reads TGCGCCAGCAGCTTGGGAGACAGGGGTGGCTACACCTTC.

V gene TRBV6-5 combines with J gene TRBJ1-3, with D possibly being TRBD1 (6 bases). This CDR3 region has 14 residues. V gave up 6 bases and J gave up 3 bases, with 12 bases separating them. The germline CDR1 and CDR2 sequences are MNHEY and SVGAGI. The CDR3 reads CASRFTGIGNTIYF. The CDR3 nucleotides read TGTGCCAGCAGATTTACAGGGATTGGAAACACCATATATTTT.

V and J are TRBV18 and TRBJ1-1, with TRBD1 identical over 8 bases. The V and J ends lost 4 bases and 6 bases, in that order; junction bases with no gene match: 7. Per germline, CDR1 KGHSH and CDR2 LQKENI. The CDR3 totals 14 residues. The CDR3 coding sequence is TGTGCCAGCTCACAACAGGGGGAGTGGGCTGAAGCTTTCTTT. Translating gives CASSQQGEWAEAFF. The full variable domain, rest sourced from reference TRBV18 and TRBJ1-1, is NAGVMQNPRHLVRRRGQEARLRCSPMKGHSHVYWYRQLPEEGLKFMVYLQKENIIDESGMPKERFSAEFPKEGPSILRIQQVVRGDSAAYFCASSQQGEWAEAFFGQGTRLTVV.

The chain uses TRBV14 and TRBJ1-1, with D perhaps TRBD1 (5 bases). Trimming stripped 3 bases from V and 5 bases from J, with 16 bases between. The CDR3 extends over 15 amino acids. Germline CDR1 reads SGHDN; CDR2 reads FVKESK. CDR3 bases: TGTGCCAGCAGCCAGATGGGGGTTTGGAGTACTGAAGCTTTCTTT. It encodes CASSQMGVWSTEAFF.

The V gene is TRBV12-3 or TRBV12-4, the J gene TRBJ2-7, with unresolved D. The CDR3 is 12 residues long. V gave up 5 bases and J gave up 3 bases, with 8 bases separating them. In nucleotides, the CDR3 is TGTGCCAGCAGTCGCAAGGACTACGAGCAGTACTTC. Protein product: CASSRKDYEQYF.

This chain joins TRBV5-1 and TRBJ2-1; perhaps TRBD2 as D (6 bases). Germline V gives CDR1 SGHRS, CDR2 YFSETQ. Trimming took 5 bases from V and 7 from J, leaving 16 bases between them. This CDR3 contains 14 residues. The CDR3 region is CASRRSSRDNEQFF. The CDR3 DNA reads TGCGCCAGCAGACGGTCCTCGCGGGATAATGAGCAGTTCTTC.

This chain joins TRBV5-6 and TRBJ2-1; 7 bases map to TRBD2. The germline V gene encodes CDR1 SGHDT and CDR2 YYEEEE. CDR3 length: 15 residues. V lost 2 bases to trimming and J lost 2 bases; unmatched junction nucleotides: 4. The CDR3 DNA is TGTGCCAGCAGCTTCAGGGCGGGGGCCTACAATGAGCAGTTCTTC. Its protein product is CASSFRAGAYNEQFF.

The CDR3 sequence is CASSLNRGDYQPQHF. CDR3 bases: TGCGCCAGCAGTCTTAACAGGGGTGATTATCAGCCCCAGCATTTT. The V and J genes are TRBV23-1 and TRBJ1-5, with 7 bases fitting TRBD1. TRBV23-1 falls under the ORF class, with uncertain function. With 4 bases clipped from V and 5 bases from J, the junction kept 8 bases outside the gene matches. The CDR3 is 15 amino acids.

This sequence joins TRBV3-1 (or the pseudogene TRBV3-2) and TRBJ2-1, with a tentative D call TRBD2 (6 bases). The germline V and J ends were trimmed by 0 bases and 4 bases, with 16 bases remaining between them. The CDR3 runs 17 residues. The germline V gene encodes CDR1 LGHDT and CDR2 YNNKEL (reference sequence). The CDR3 DNA is TGTGCCAGCAGCCAAGATTACAGCGGAGGGGAATACAATGAGCAGTTCTTC. Residues: CASSQDYSGGEYNEQFF.

This chain connects TRBV5-1 to TRBJ2-1, with no clear D. This CDR3 has 15 residues. Germline V gives CDR1 SGHRS, CDR2 YFSETQ. The V end lost 6 bases, the J end lost 0 bases, and 13 bases lay between the germline ends. The CDR3 reads CASNKGPSSYNEQFF. Written as DNA, the CDR3 is TGCGCCAGCAACAAGGGCCCGAGCTCCTACAATGAGCAGTTCTTC.

The V gene is TRBV7-2, the J gene TRBJ2-3; D is uncertain. The CDR3 contains 17 residues. V lost 5 bases and J lost 1, with 19 bases in between. Germline V gene lookup returns CDR1 SGHTA and CDR2 FQGNSA. This chain's CDR3 is CASSQVRVGVGTDTQYF. The CDR3 DNA reads TGTGCCAGCAGCCAGGTGCGAGTCGGTGTTGGCACAGATACGCAGTATTTT.

The rearrangement uses TRBV2 and TRBJ1-2; D unclear. This CDR3 is 12 amino acids long. The ends were cut back, 7 bases at V and 8 bases at J, with 14 bases in the middle. Looked up from germline, CDR1 is SNHLY and CDR2 is FYNNEI. In DNA, the CDR3 is TGTGCCAGCAATGAGGAACGGGGAGGCTACACCTTC. It translates to CASNEERGGYTF.

This sequence joins TRBV13 and TRBJ2-1; 7 bases agree with TRBD2. Germline values: CDR1 PRHDT, CDR2 FYEKMQ (reference sequence). J lost 2 bases, V lost 1 base, and 5 bases had no gene match. The CDR3 has 16 residues. The CDR3 DNA sequence: TGTGCCAGCAGCTTAGTGTGGAGCGGGGCCTACAATGAGCAGTTCTTC. Translating it yields CASSLVWSGAYNEQFF.

This sequence joins TRBV4-1 and TRBJ2-3, with a tentative D call TRBD2 (6 bases). Germline lookup yields CDR1 MGHRA and CDR2 YSYEKL. This CDR3 is built from 15 residues. Trimming stripped 1 base from V and 0 bases from J, with 8 bases between. In DNA, the CDR3 is TGCGCCAGCAGCCAAGTTGGGGGGAGCACAGATACGCAGTATTTT. Translating it yields CASSQVGGSTDTQYF.

The J gene is TRBJ2-7, the V gene TRBV9, with 9 bases matching TRBD1. After removal of 4 bases from V and 3 bases from J, the junction contained 5 bases not matched to a gene. CDR1 is SGDLS, CDR2 YYNGEE, per germline. The CDR3 spans 14 residues. The CDR3 DNA reads as TGTGCCAGCAGCCCTCGGACAGGGGTCTACGAGCAGTACTTC. As protein: CASSPRTGVYEQYF.

The chain joins TRBV30 to TRBJ1-2, with 9 bases fitting TRBD1. In germline, CDR1 is GTSNPN, CDR2 SVGIG (reference sequence). Trimming cost V 8 bases and J 10 bases; bases outside gene matches: 11. CDR3 length: 12 amino acids. In DNA form, the CDR3 reads TGTGCCCAAAGACGTGGGACAGGGACCTACACCTTC. Its protein product is CAQRRGTGTYTF.

V usage is TRBV4-2 and J usage is TRBJ2-1; D is uncertain. CDR1 and CDR2 from the germline V gene are LGHNA and YNFKEQ. This CDR3 contains 15 residues. V shed 4 bases and J shed 0 bases, with 10 bases lying between them. This chain's CDR3 is CASSPSLASYNEQFF. As DNA, the CDR3 is TGTGCCAGCAGCCCGAGCTTGGCCTCCTACAATGAGCAGTTCTTC.

The chain recombines TRBV19 with TRBJ1-6, with 9 nucleotides matching TRBD1. The length of the CDR3 is 14 residues. In germline, CDR1 is LNHDA, CDR2 SQIVND (reference sequence). Germline trimming cut 3 bases from V and 9 bases from J; bases unmatched to any gene: 3. The CDR3 coding sequence is TGTGCCAGTAGTATGGGGACAGGGAGTTCACCCCTCCACTTT. Translating gives CASSMGTGSSPLHF.

The chain recombines TRBV11-2 with TRBJ2-1, with D possibly TRBD2 on 5 matching bases. The CDR3 consists of 15 residues. The germline V gene has CDR1 SGHAT and CDR2 FQNNGV. V was cut by 5 bases and J by 3 bases, with 14 bases left in between. The CDR3 DNA sequence: TGTGCCAGCAGCCCCCTAGCTTTGCTCTACAATGAGCAGTTCTTC. As protein: CASSPLALLYNEQFF.

CDR3 protein: CASTLKTGSGANVLTF. The CDR3 nucleotides are TGTGCCAGCACCCTGAAGACAGGTTCTGGGGCCAACGTCCTGACTTTC. The chain links TRBV7-9 to TRBJ2-6, with D maybe TRBD1 (6 bases). Germline V gene sequence: CDR1 SEHNR, CDR2 FQNEAQ (reference sequence). V lost 7 bases and J lost 1, with 14 bases in between. The CDR3 length is 16 residues.

Note on this clone: At one boundary the junction diverges from the germline segment, which might be a read error. The chain links TRBV19 to TRBJ1-5; D gene uncertain. The CDR3 sequence is 13 residues long. Germline CDR1 is LNHDA and CDR2 is SQIVND (reference sequence). CDR3 in DNA: TGTGCCAGCAGTATCTCGCCAGGTCAGCCCCAGCATTTT. As protein: CASSISPGQPQHF.

The chain uses TRBV6-5 and TRBJ2-7; D remains unclear. V gave up 4 bases and J gave up 6 bases, with 10 bases separating them. This CDR3 has 12 amino acids. The germline V gene encodes CDR1 MNHEY and CDR2 SVGAGI. CDR3 region: CASSSKEVEQYF. The CDR3, as DNA: TGTGCCAGCAGTTCAAAGGAAGTCGAGCAGTACTTC.

The chain employs TRBV4-3 and TRBJ1-1; a weak D match, TRBD1 (6 bases). Germline V lookup: CDR1 LGHNA, CDR2 YSLEER. The CDR3 spans 15 residues. Trimming pared 3 bases from V and 0 bases from J, leaving 11 bases between. The CDR3 coding sequence is TGCGCCAGCAGCCAGACCCGGACAGTGAACACTGAAGCTTTCTTT. It is translated as CASSQTRTVNTEAFF.

The chain is built from TRBV19 and TRBJ2-1, with D possibly matching TRBD1 (5 bases). Germline V gives CDR1 LNHDA, CDR2 SQIVND (reference sequence). There are 15 residues in the CDR3. Trimming removed 8 bases from V and 0 bases from J, with 14 bases in between. Here the CDR3 reads CASGPGQSSYNEQFF. The CDR3 DNA reads as TGTGCCAGTGGGCCCGGACAAAGCTCCTACAATGAGCAGTTCTTC.

This chain joins TRBV3-1 (or the pseudogene TRBV3-2) and TRBJ1-6, with 7 bases that match TRBD1. Germline values: CDR1 LGHDT, CDR2 YNNKEL (reference sequence). Unmatched junction bases numbered 4, after V lost 3 bases and J lost 5 bases. This CDR3 has 15 amino acids. The CDR3 region has the DNA TGTGCCAGCAGCCAGGGGACAGTTGATAATTCACCCCTCCACTTT. Translated: CASSQGTVDNSPLHF.

This rearrangement joins TRBV11-3 to TRBJ1-1, with a possible D match to TRBD1 (5 bases). The CDR3 has 16 amino acids. The germline V gene has CDR1 SGHNT and CDR2 YENEEA. Trimming removed 1 base from V and 4 bases from J, with 16 bases in between. The CDR3 region has the DNA TGTGCCAGCAGCTTAGTTGGGGACCCAGGGCTCACTGAAGCTTTCTTT. It specifies CASSLVGDPGLTEAFF.

The genes are TRBV7-8 and TRBJ1-4, with 7 bases that match TRBD1. The CDR3 spans 13 residues. Trimming cost V 5 bases and J 5 bases; bases outside gene matches: 2. Germline V CDR1 and CDR2: SGHVS, FQNEAQ. In nucleotides, the CDR3 is TGTGCCAGCAGCCAGGGGGGGAATGAAAAACTGTTTTTT. It codes for CASSQGGNEKLFF.

This clone was detected only a few times. This chain uses TRBV5-1 with TRBJ2-1, with D perhaps matching TRBD2 (6 bases). The CDR3 consists of 13 residues. V gave up 0 bases and J gave up 10 bases, with 11 bases separating them. Germline assignment: CDR1 SGHRS and CDR2 YFSETQ. The CDR3, as DNA: TGCGCCAGCAGCTTGGGCGGGACCCGAGAGCAGTTCTTC. It is translated as CASSLGGTREQFF. The full variable domain, its missing parts supplied by reference TRBV5-1 and TRBJ2-1, is KAGVTQTPRYLIKTRGQQVTLSCSPISGHRSVSWYQQTPGQGLQFLFEYFSETQRNKGNFPGRFSGRQFSNSRSEMNVSTLELGDSALYLCASSLGGTREQFFGPGTRLTVL.

The chain carries TRBV6-2 or TRBV6-3 and TRBJ2-7; 8 nucleotides match TRBD1. Germline CDR1 MNHEY, CDR2 SVGEGT. This CDR3 has 13 residues. V was pared by 2 bases and J by 4 bases, with 1 base of the junction left unmatched. CDR3 bases: TGTGCCAGCAGTTACGACAGGGGATACGAGCAGTACTTC. Translation gives CASSYDRGYEQYF.